The clone carrying this TCR beta chain has a handful of counts. This entry is derived from a study of regulatory T cells in long-lasting Graves disease. Assembly of TCR beta libraries relied on iRepertoire HTBI primers together with Arm-PCR of CDR3 regions. TCRdb fed the multiplex PCR reads into MiXCR, producing one record per CDR3 protein. This table holds around 400,000 distinct CDR3 sequences, approximately 25% found once. Time point defined: persistent/refractory GD, antithyroid drugs over 5 years with positive TRAb. PBMC-derived RNA was used for the TCR library. The CDR3 runs 14 residues. Trimming shortened V by 0 bases and J by 3 bases, and 9 bases separated the two germline ends. From germline, CDR1 is LGHDT and CDR2 YNNKEL (reference sequence).

The sequence derives from a woman aged 35 to 49 with Graves disease. The sample here was peripheral blood mononuclear cells (PBMCs), taken when the disease was refractory, from a patient treated with antithyroid drugs. The chain couples TRBV3-1 to TRBJ2-7; no reliable D call. The CDR3 protein is CASSQDRGDYEQYF. CDR3 sequence (DNA): TGTGCCAGCAGCCAAGATCGTGGCGACTACGAGCAGTACTTC.